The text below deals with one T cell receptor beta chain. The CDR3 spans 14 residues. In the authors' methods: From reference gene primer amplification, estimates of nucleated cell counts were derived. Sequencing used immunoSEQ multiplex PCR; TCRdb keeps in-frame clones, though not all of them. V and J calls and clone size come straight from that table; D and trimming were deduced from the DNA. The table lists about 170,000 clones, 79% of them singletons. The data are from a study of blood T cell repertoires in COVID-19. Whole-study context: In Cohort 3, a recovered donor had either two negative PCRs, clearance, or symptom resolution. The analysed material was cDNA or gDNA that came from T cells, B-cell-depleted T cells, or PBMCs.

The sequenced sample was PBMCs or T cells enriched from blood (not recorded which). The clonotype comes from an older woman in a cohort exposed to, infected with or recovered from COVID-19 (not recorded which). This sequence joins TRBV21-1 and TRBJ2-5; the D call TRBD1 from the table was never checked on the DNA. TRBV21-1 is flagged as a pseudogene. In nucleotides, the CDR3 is TGTGCCAGCAGCAATGAACAGGGCTACGAGACCCAGTACTTC. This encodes CASSNEQGYETQYF.